The entry that follows covers one TCR beta chain sequence. Regarding time point: pretreatment peripheral blood. The data stem from a study of PD-L1 blockade in urothelial cancer. Data came from immunoSEQ multiplex PCR; TCRdb stores just in-frame clones and leaves some out. The repertoire holds tens of thousands of clones, with 90% as singletons. V lost 1 base to trimming and J lost 5 bases, with 11 bases between them. The CDR3 runs 14 residues. In germline, CDR1 is SEHNR, CDR2 FQNEAQ (reference sequence). This sequence originates from a man between 60 and 75 years old with urothelial cancer. The gene calls are TRBV7-9 and TRBJ1-2; D gene ambiguous. This material consisted of PBMCs, taken around atezolizumab (anti-PD-L1) treatment. The CDR3 loop reads CASSLERPEYGYTF. The CDR3, as DNA: TGTGCCAGCAGCTTAGAGCGGCCGGAGTATGGCTACACCTTC.